The entry that follows covers one T cell receptor (beta chain) sequence. The table lists this clonotype with a few counts. Its antigen is unknown. No quality values exist for individual bases; no much larger clone is one base distant. These data come from a study of T cells after yellow fever vaccination (dated by TCRdb to the late 2010s). Describing the broader study: The SMART-Seq v4 Ultra Low Input RNA kit was used to prepare libraries from fractions with low cell numbers. To track T-cell clones before and after primary and booster YFV17D yellow fever vaccination, bulk TCR alpha and beta repertoires were sequenced longitudinally. Two healthy male donors, one aged 18 to 30 and one aged 30 to 39 years, were included in the cohort. Blood was drawn at multiple timepoints before and after primary and secondary immunization, with bulk PBMC replicates and cell subsets isolated.

What the study reported, not specific to this receptor: The secondary T-cell response was weaker than the primary response but faster, peaking on day 5 instead of day 15. After the booster, most of the clones that had expanded following primary vaccination were detected again (around 95% of CD4 and 88% of CD8), which suggests that memory was broadly maintained. Because abundant contaminating clonotypes from the bulk population could be contained in FACS-sorted repertoires, computational filtering was required. Because the study included only a couple of donors, the extent to which the findings can be generalized is limited. A small fraction of clonotypes appeared in both the CD4 and CD8 compartments, likely as a result of convergent recombination.

The CDR3 holds 15 amino acids from the cysteine to the phenylalanine. Left in the record is the CDR3 DNA by itself, 45 bases read in frame from the first base. The germline V gene supplies CDR1 SGHVS and CDR2 FQNEAQ. The junction carries 13 bases between V and J, which are trimmed by 1 base and 3 bases respectively. The treatment or condition label corresponds to: live attenuated yellow fever vaccine strain. Two biological replicates of bulk PBMCs were collected at each blood-draw timepoint. PBMCs were isolated from peripheral blood using a standard Ficoll-Paque protocol. RNA was extracted with TriZol from bulk PBMCs, CD4 and CD8 fractions, and dextramer-positive and dextramer-negative fractions. TCR cDNA was synthesized by 5'RACE template switching, through which a universal primer site and unique molecular identifiers were introduced. Priming for cDNA synthesis came from both the TCR alpha and TCR beta constant segments. Library amplification used two PCR steps, and the second PCR step added sample barcodes and sequencing adapters. Sequencing of libraries was done on Illumina HiSeq 2500 (2x100 bp) or NovaSeq (2x150 bp). The original methods were these. MIGEC was used to demultiplex reads and collapse the reads into UMI consensus sequences, and MiXCR was used for V(D)J alignment. Using edgeR on replicate PBMC samples, clonotypes were called vaccine-responding if FDR was below 0.01 and the log2 fold change was above 5 up to day 15. CD4 or CD8 identity was assigned to each bulk clonotype according to whether the clonotype was present at higher abundance in the sequenced CD4 repertoire or the sequenced CD8 repertoire. Through fastp at Q25 and MiXCR, TCRdb rebuilt clones from the public reads, retaining in-frame beta chains. Identical CDR3 proteins give one entry, which carries the most common genes and DNA. TCRdb's processing, not the authors' own work, is the source of the V and J calls. The sample has hundreds of thousands of distinct CDR3 sequences on record, 13% of them singletons. The biggest ten clones account for roughly 13% of the sample.

This receptor was taken from a man under 40 who received the YFV17D yellow fever vaccine. Recombination connected TRBV7-8 to TRBJ2-7; the D segment cannot be called with confidence. The sequences come from PBMCs, collected on the day of the yellow fever booster vaccination. The DNA is TGTGCCAGCAGCTTAGAGGTGGGCGATCACTACGAGCAGTACTTC. This translates into CASSLEVGDHYEQYF.